Each of the 3 T cell receptor beta chains below was sequenced from the same sample in a study of CD8+CD57+ T cells in acquired aplastic anemia. Genomic DNA served as template for TCR beta VDJ and CDR3 profiling. Each CDR3 protein is one row after TCRdb ran MiXCR on the reads. The sample contains a few hundred thousand distinct CDR3 sequences, roughly 55% of which appear only once. Specimen: sorted CD4+, CD8+, or CD8+CD57+ T cells (not recorded which) from PBMCs. Receptors originate from a human donor in good health.

This sequence joins TRBV15 and TRBJ2-5, with 9 bases lining up with TRBD2. This CDR3 has 16 residues. The junction had 7 bases not matched to a gene; V was cut back by 0 bases and J by 5 bases. Germline CDR1 and CDR2: LNHNV and YYDKDF (reference sequence). As DNA, the CDR3 is TGTGCCACCAGCAGAGACCGGGGACTAGCCGAGGAGACCCAGTACTTC. This sequence encodes CATSRDRGLAEETQYF.

The CDR3 here is CASSRLGGYNEQFF. Written as DNA, the CDR3 is TGTGCTAGCAGCCGCTTAGGGGGTTACAATGAGCAGTTCTTC. The chain has TRBV12-5 and TRBJ2-1, with a tentative D call TRBD1 (6 bases). The CDR3 totals 14 residues. Trimming removed 9 bases from V and 4 bases from J, with 16 bases in between. CDR1 and CDR2 from the germline V gene are LGHNT and FRNRAP.

There are a few counts of this clonotype. The rearrangement links TRBV10-2 to TRBJ1-2; tentatively, D is TRBD1 (5 bases). CDR3 length: 11 amino acids. CDR1 and CDR2 from the germline V gene are WSHSY and SAAADI. The ends were cut back, 10 bases at V and 5 bases at J, with 11 bases in the middle. DNA for the CDR3: TGCGCCACAGAGGGGCTTTATGGCTACACCTTC. This codes for CATEGLYGYTF.